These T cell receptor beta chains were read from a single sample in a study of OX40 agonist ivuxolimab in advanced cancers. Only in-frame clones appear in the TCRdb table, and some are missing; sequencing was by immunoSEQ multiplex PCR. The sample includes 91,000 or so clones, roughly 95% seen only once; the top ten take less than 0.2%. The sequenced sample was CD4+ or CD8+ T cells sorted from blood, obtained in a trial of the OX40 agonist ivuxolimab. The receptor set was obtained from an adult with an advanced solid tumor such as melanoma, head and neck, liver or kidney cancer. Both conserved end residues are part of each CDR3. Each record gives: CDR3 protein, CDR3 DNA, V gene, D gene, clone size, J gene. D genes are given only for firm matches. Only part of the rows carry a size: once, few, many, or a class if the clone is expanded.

CDR3 protein: CASSMGMTGSNEKLFF
CDR3 DNA: TGTGCCAGTAGTATGGGGATGACAGGGTCGAATGAAAAACTGTTTTTT
V gene: TRBV19
D gene: TRBD1
clone size: .
J gene: TRBJ1-4

CDR3 protein: CASSLEVGTEGYTF
CDR3 DNA: TGCGCCAGCAGCTTGGAGGTGGGGACGGAAGGCTACACCTTC
V gene: TRBV5-1
D gene: .
clone size: .
J gene: TRBJ1-2

CDR3 protein: CASSPLNQETQYF
CDR3 DNA: TGTGCCAGCAGCCCCTTAAACCAAGAGACCCAGTACTTC
V gene: TRBV7-6
D gene: .
clone size: .
J gene: TRBJ2-5

CDR3 protein: CASSWDRKYEQYF
CDR3 DNA: TGTGCCAGTAGTTGGGACAGAAAATACGAGCAGTACTTC
V gene: TRBV19
D gene: TRBD1
clone size: .
J gene: TRBJ2-7

CDR3 protein: CASSNRAPDTQYF
CDR3 DNA: TGTGCCAGCAGCAACAGGGCCCCAGATACGCAGTATTTT
V gene: TRBV6-1
D gene: .
clone size: .
J gene: TRBJ2-3

CDR3 protein: CASRRQLPYEQYF
CDR3 DNA: TGTGCCAGCAGGAGACAGCTACCCTACGAGCAGTACTTC
V gene: TRBV6-5
D gene: .
clone size: once
J gene: TRBJ2-7

CDR3 protein: CASSQDLVRSEQYF
CDR3 DNA: TGTGCCAGCAGCCAGGACCTAGTACGTAGCGAGCAGTACTTC
V gene: TRBV4-2
D gene: .
clone size: .
J gene: TRBJ2-7

CDR3 protein: CASSWGQGGEKLFF
CDR3 DNA: TGTGCCAGCAGCTGGGGACAGGGGGGAGAAAAACTGTTTTTT
V gene: TRBV7-2
D gene: TRBD1
clone size: .
J gene: TRBJ1-4

CDR3 protein: CASSQNPTPSYEQYF
CDR3 DNA: TGTGCCAGCAGCCAAAACCCGACACCTTCCTACGAGCAGTACTTC
V gene: TRBV7-3
D gene: .
clone size: .
J gene: TRBJ2-7

CDR3 protein: CASSLGTAPNEQFF
CDR3 DNA: TGTGCCAGCAGTTTGGGGACGGCCCCCAATGAGCAGTTCTTC
V gene: TRBV27
D gene: .
clone size: .
J gene: TRBJ2-1

CDR3 protein: CASSLSRGQINYGYTF
CDR3 DNA: TGTGCCAGCAGTTTGAGCAGGGGTCAAATTAACTATGGCTACACCTTC
V gene: TRBV27
D gene: .
clone size: .
J gene: TRBJ1-2

CDR3 protein: CASSFVSNQPQHF
CDR3 DNA: TGTGCCAGCAGCTTTGTCAGCAATCAGCCCCAGCATTTT
V gene: TRBV7-2
D gene: .
clone size: .
J gene: TRBJ1-5

CDR3 protein: CASSLAPLAGGREQYF
CDR3 DNA: TGTGCCAGCAGCTTGGCCCCGCTAGCGGGGGGGCGAGAGCAGTACTTC
V gene: TRBV5-4
D gene: TRBD2
clone size: .
J gene: TRBJ2-7

CDR3 protein: CASSLTAQWSEKLFF
CDR3 DNA: TGCGCCAGCAGCTTGACGGCCCAGTGGTCCGAAAAACTGTTTTTT
V gene: TRBV5-1
D gene: .
clone size: .
J gene: TRBJ1-4

CDR3 protein: CASSSETSGGREQYF
CDR3 DNA: TGTGCCAGCAGCTCGGAGACTAGCGGGGGGCGCGAGCAGTACTTC
V gene: TRBV7-2
D gene: TRBD2
clone size: once
J gene: TRBJ2-7

CDR3 protein: CASSLALGRENEKLFF
CDR3 DNA: TGTGCCAGCAGCTTAGCGTTGGGGCGGGAGAATGAAAAACTGTTTTTT
V gene: TRBV11-2
D gene: .
clone size: .
J gene: TRBJ1-4

CDR3 protein: CAISESGTGSTDTQYF
CDR3 DNA: TGTGCCATCAGTGAGTCCGGGACAGGGAGCACAGATACGCAGTATTTT
V gene: TRBV10-3
D gene: TRBD1
clone size: .
J gene: TRBJ2-3

CDR3 protein: CASSLVVTSGTTDTQYF
CDR3 DNA: TGTGCCAGCAGCTTAGTTGTGACTAGCGGGACCACAGATACGCAGTATTTT
V gene: TRBV7-2
D gene: TRBD2
clone size: .
J gene: TRBJ2-3

CDR3 protein: CASGLLPPVGPSDSPLHF
CDR3 DNA: TGTGCTAGTGGTTTGCTCCCCCCGGTAGGGCCCTCCGATTCACCCCTCCACTTT
V gene: TRBV12-5
D gene: .
clone size: .
J gene: TRBJ1-6

CDR3 protein: CASSPRTGVGYGYTF
CDR3 DNA: TGTGCCAGCAGCCCTCGGACAGGGGTGGGCTATGGCTACACCTTC
V gene: TRBV9
D gene: TRBD1
clone size: few
J gene: TRBJ1-2

CDR3 protein: CASSQEGYGANVLTF
CDR3 DNA: TGCGCCAGCAGCCAAGAAGGGTACGGGGCCAACGTCCTGACTTTC
V gene: TRBV4-1
D gene: .
clone size: .
J gene: TRBJ2-6

CDR3 protein: CASSLISDQPQHF
CDR3 DNA: TGTGCCAGCAGCTTAATATCTGATCAGCCCCAGCATTTT
V gene: TRBV5-6
D gene: .
clone size: once
J gene: TRBJ1-5

CDR3 protein: CASSEQQASSGNTIYF
CDR3 DNA: TGCGCCAGCAGTGAGCAACAGGCGAGCTCTGGAAACACCATATATTTT
V gene: TRBV10-1
D gene: .
clone size: .
J gene: TRBJ1-3

CDR3 protein: CASSRTSVSSYEQYF
CDR3 DNA: TGTGCCAGCTCACGAACCTCCGTAAGCTCCTACGAGCAGTACTTC
V gene: TRBV18
D gene: .
clone size: .
J gene: TRBJ2-7

CDR3 protein: CASSQDLGGLANEKLFF
CDR3 DNA: TGCGCCAGCAGCCAAGATCTAGGGGGCTTGGCTAATGAAAAACTGTTTTTT
V gene: TRBV4-3
D gene: TRBD1
clone size: .
J gene: TRBJ1-4

CDR3 protein: CASSPNDLNSLEQYF
CDR3 DNA: TGTGCCAGCAGCCCTAACGACCTGAATAGCCTCGAGCAGTACTTC
V gene: TRBV11-2
D gene: .
clone size: .
J gene: TRBJ2-7

CDR3 protein: CASSSPGQGSTEAFF
CDR3 DNA: TGTGCCAGCAGCTCCCCGGGACAGGGGAGCACTGAAGCTTTCTTT
V gene: TRBV5-4
D gene: TRBD1
clone size: .
J gene: TRBJ1-1

CDR3 protein: CASSLGGGTYEQYF
CDR3 DNA: TGTGCCAGCAGCTTAGGCGGCGGAACCTACGAGCAGTACTTC
V gene: TRBV11-3
D gene: .
clone size: .
J gene: TRBJ2-7

CDR3 protein: CSARRTYEQYF
CDR3 DNA: TGCAGTGCTAGGAGAACCTACGAGCAGTACTTC
V gene: TRBV20-1
D gene: .
clone size: once
J gene: TRBJ2-7

CDR3 protein: CASTNQRGRGGTEAFF
CDR3 DNA: TGTGCCAGCACCAACCAGAGGGGCAGGGGGGGCACTGAAGCTTTCTTT
V gene: TRBV7-9
D gene: TRBD1
clone size: .
J gene: TRBJ1-1

CDR3 protein: CASSQDLNSNEQFF
CDR3 DNA: TGCGCCAGCAGCCAAGATCTGAACTCCAATGAGCAGTTCTTC
V gene: TRBV4-1
D gene: .
clone size: .
J gene: TRBJ2-1

CDR3 protein: CASSQLAGQSPYEQYF
CDR3 DNA: TGCGCCAGCAGCCAATTAGCTGGACAGAGTCCCTACGAGCAGTACTTC
V gene: TRBV4-3
D gene: .
clone size: once
J gene: TRBJ2-7

CDR3 protein: CASSLTPAAGGKETQYF
CDR3 DNA: TGTGCCAGCAGCTTAACCCCTGCGGCGGGAGGGAAGGAGACCCAGTACTTC
V gene: TRBV7-2
D gene: TRBD2
clone size: .
J gene: TRBJ2-5

CDR3 protein: CASRPGSYNSPLHF
CDR3 DNA: TGTGCCAGCAGACCGGGCTCCTATAATTCACCCCTCCACTTT
V gene: TRBV28
D gene: .
clone size: .
J gene: TRBJ1-6

CDR3 protein: CASSYDSPQYGYTF
CDR3 DNA: TGTGCCAGCAGTTACGACAGTCCCCAATATGGCTACACCTTC
V gene: TRBV6-6
D gene: .
clone size: .
J gene: TRBJ1-2

CDR3 protein: CASSQTGLETQYF
CDR3 DNA: TGCGCCAGCAGCCAAACAGGGTTGGAGACCCAGTACTTC
V gene: TRBV4-1
D gene: .
clone size: once
J gene: TRBJ2-5

CDR3 protein: CAWSRDRGSNYGYTF
CDR3 DNA: TGTGCCTGGAGCCGTGACAGGGGATCTAACTATGGCTACACCTTC
V gene: TRBV30
D gene: TRBD1
clone size: .
J gene: TRBJ1-2

CDR3 protein: CASSLDVYSYEQYF
CDR3 DNA: TGTGCCAGCAGCTTAGATGTTTACTCCTACGAGCAGTACTTC
V gene: TRBV7-2
D gene: .
clone size: .
J gene: TRBJ2-7

CDR3 protein: CASSLGGGITDLHNEQFF
CDR3 DNA: TGTGCCAGCAGCTTAGGCGGGGGGATCACCGATCTACACAATGAGCAGTTCTTC
V gene: TRBV7-7
D gene: TRBD2
clone size: .
J gene: TRBJ2-1

CDR3 protein: CASSLETGIIGHF
CDR3 DNA: TGTGCCAGCAGCCTTGAGACAGGGATTATAGGACACTTC
V gene: TRBV6-1
D gene: TRBD1
clone size: once
J gene: TRBJ2-7

CDR3 protein: CASSDRQGRYEQYF
CDR3 DNA: TGTGCCAGCAGTGATCGCCAGGGGAGATACGAGCAGTACTTC
V gene: TRBV28
D gene: .
clone size: .
J gene: TRBJ2-7

CDR3 protein: CASSLVSGAGNTIYF
CDR3 DNA: TGTGCCAGCAGCTTAGTTTCGGGGGCTGGAAACACCATATATTTT
V gene: TRBV7-2
D gene: .
clone size: .
J gene: TRBJ1-3

CDR3 protein: CASSESFQETQYF
CDR3 DNA: TGTGCCAGCAGTGAATCATTCCAAGAGACCCAGTACTTC
V gene: TRBV25-1
D gene: .
clone size: .
J gene: TRBJ2-5

CDR3 protein: CASTETGSYEQYF
CDR3 DNA: TGTGCCAGCACCGAGACAGGTTCCTACGAGCAGTACTTC
V gene: TRBV6-6
D gene: .
clone size: .
J gene: TRBJ2-7

CDR3 protein: CASSSGGRLKNIQYF
CDR3 DNA: TGTGCCAGCAGCTCGGGGGGACGGCTAAAAAACATTCAGTACTTC
V gene: TRBV11-3
D gene: TRBD2
clone size: .
J gene: TRBJ2-4

CDR3 protein: CASSHLGGFGAGELFF
CDR3 DNA: TGCGCCAGCAGCCATCTTGGGGGGTTTGGAGCCGGGGAGCTGTTTTTT
V gene: TRBV4-1
D gene: .
clone size: .
J gene: TRBJ2-2

CDR3 protein: CASSVEGPGTEAFF
CDR3 DNA: TGTGCCAGCAGCGTAGAGGGTCCGGGCACTGAAGCTTTCTTT
V gene: TRBV9
D gene: .
clone size: .
J gene: TRBJ1-1

CDR3 protein: CASSPVSGETQYF
CDR3 DNA: TGTGCCAGCAGTCCGGTGTCCGGCGAGACCCAGTACTTC
V gene: TRBV7-2
D gene: .
clone size: .
J gene: TRBJ2-5

CDR3 protein: CASSSPRSEQYF
CDR3 DNA: TGTGCCAGTAGTTCCCCGCGTTCGGAGCAGTACTTC
V gene: TRBV19
D gene: .
clone size: .
J gene: TRBJ2-7

CDR3 protein: CAGGGGHTDTQYF
CDR3 DNA: TGTGCCGGGGGCGGGGGGCACACAGATACGCAGTATTTT
V gene: TRBV7-8
D gene: TRBD2
clone size: once
J gene: TRBJ2-3

CDR3 protein: CASSPLGGYNYEQYF
CDR3 DNA: TGTGCCAGCAGCCCCTTAGGGGGGTACAACTACGAGCAGTACTTC
V gene: TRBV6-6
D gene: .
clone size: .
J gene: TRBJ2-7